A single sample gave rise to the 23 T cell receptor beta chains below, sequenced in a study of a mutant IDH1 vaccine in newly diagnosed glioma. As to time point: week 35, safety follow-up. The vaccine gave 300 ug of a 20-mer mutant IDH1 peptide subcutaneously per dose. These receptors lack a known antigen. TCRdb's copy holds only in-frame clones and misses some; the assay was immunoSEQ multiplex PCR. The profile shows fewer than 90,000 clones, 84% of them singletons. Specimen: PBMCs, collected from a glioma patient whose treatment included an IDH1 peptide vaccine. Receptors originate from a young man with glioma.

This rearrangement joins TRBV7-9 to TRBJ1-1, with TRBD1 matching over 7 bases. Per the germline V gene, CDR1 is SEHNR and CDR2 is FQNEAQ (reference sequence). V dropped 8 bases and J dropped 4; count of bases not matched to a gene: 1. This CDR3 has 11 residues. The CDR3 sequence: CASRQGTEAFF. The CDR3 DNA reads as TGTGCCAGCCGACAGGGCACTGAAGCTTTCTTT.

V is TRBV14 and J is TRBJ2-1, with 9 nucleotides matching TRBD1. Per the germline V gene, CDR1 is SGHDN and CDR2 is FVKESK. V lost 4 bases to trimming and J lost 8 bases; unmatched junction nucleotides: 9. This CDR3 has 15 amino acids. CDR3 amino acids: CASSRRQGVGYEQFF. In DNA form, the CDR3 reads TGTGCCAGCAGCCGCCGACAGGGGGTGGGGTATGAGCAGTTCTTC.

This chain uses TRBV5-4 with TRBJ2-5, with 9 bases lining up with TRBD1. V gave up 5 bases and J gave up 5 bases; unmatched junction bases: 10. Germline CDR1 and CDR2: SGHNT and YYREEE (reference sequence). The CDR3 covers 15 residues. CDR3 sequence (DNA): TGTGCCAGCAGTCGCACCACAGGGGGCGGTGAGACCCAGTACTTC. Amino acids: CASSRTTGGGETQYF.

The J gene is TRBJ2-1, the V gene TRBV9, with TRBD1 as a possible D gene (5 bases). Trimming shortened V by 2 bases and J by 5 bases, and 8 bases separated the two germline ends. The CDR3 consists of 13 residues. CDR1 SGDLS and CDR2 YYNGEE come from the germline V gene. The CDR3 is CASSVQGNNEQFF. DNA for the CDR3: TGTGCCAGCAGCGTCCAGGGTAACAATGAGCAGTTCTTC. The full variable domain, its missing parts supplied by reference TRBV9 and TRBJ2-1, is DSGVTQTPKHLITATGQRVTLRCSPRSGDLSVYWYQQSLDQGLQFLIQYYNGEERAKGNILERFSAQQFPDLHSELNLSSLELGDSALYFCASSVQGNNEQFFGPGTRLTVL.

This clone appeared a few times. V gene TRBV19 combines with J gene TRBJ1-1; no firm D call. This CDR3 comprises 13 residues. The V gene's germline CDR1 is LNHDA and CDR2 SQIVND (reference sequence). V was cut by 1 base and J by 1 base, with 4 bases left in between. The CDR3 is CASSIVENTEAFF. CDR3 DNA: TGTGCCAGTAGTATAGTAGAGAACACTGAAGCTTTCTTT.

The chain joins TRBV9 to TRBJ1-3; the D is unclear. V gave up 3 bases and J gave up 4 bases, with 8 bases separating them. Germline CDR1 reads SGDLS; CDR2 reads YYNGEE. The CDR3 covers 13 residues. This CDR3 reads CASSGALGNTIYF. DNA of the CDR3: TGTGCCAGCAGCGGGGCCCTCGGAAACACCATATATTTT.

V usage is TRBV9 and J usage is TRBJ1-2; possible D gene TRBD1, 6 bases. CDR1 SGDLS and CDR2 YYNGEE come from the germline V gene. The CDR3 extends over 15 amino acids. Trimming removed 3 bases at V and 4 bases at J, with 16 bases between. This CDR3 reads CASSAQQGIAYGYTF. The CDR3 DNA reads TGTGCCAGCAGCGCCCAACAGGGAATAGCCTATGGCTACACCTTC.

The chain joins TRBV6-5 to TRBJ1-5, with D perhaps matching TRBD1 (6 bases). CDR1 and CDR2 from the germline V gene are MNHEY and SVGAGI. CDR3 length: 13 amino acids. Trimming stripped 4 bases from V and 7 bases from J, with 11 bases between. The CDR3 bases are TGTGCCAGCAGTTCCCTCGACAGGCAGCCCCAGCATTTT. It specifies CASSSLDRQPQHF.

As DNA, the CDR3 is TGTGCCAGCAGCTCCGAGGACAGGGCAAACGGCGAGCAGTACTTC. Encoded protein: CASSSEDRANGEQYF. The chain is built from TRBV11-3 and TRBJ2-7, with 8 bases aligning to TRBD1. CDR3 length equals 15 residues. Unmatched junction bases numbered 11, after V lost 4 bases and J lost 6 bases. Germline V gives CDR1 SGHNT, CDR2 YENEEA.

The chain couples TRBV12-5 to TRBJ1-1, with D hard to call. CDR3 size: 16 residues. Germline lookup yields CDR1 LGHNT and CDR2 FRNRAP. Trimming cost V 1 base and J 6 bases, with 18 bases left between them. CDR3 DNA sequence: TGTGCTAGTGGTTTGGCCTTGGAGGTGTCCCCAGCTGAAGCTTTCTTT. As protein: CASGLALEVSPAEAFF.

The chain links TRBV6-1 to TRBJ2-7; 10 nucleotides agree with TRBD2. The germline CDR1 and CDR2 sequences are MNHNS and SASEGT. The CDR3 is made up of 15 amino acids. With 2 bases clipped from V and 7 bases from J, the junction kept 8 bases outside the gene matches. The CDR3: CASSESLAGVGEQYF. The CDR3 DNA reads TGTGCCAGCAGTGAAAGCCTAGCGGGAGTGGGGGAGCAGTACTTC.

This clone was seen a few times. The rearrangement joins TRBV19 to TRBJ1-1; 7 bases fit TRBD1. With 4 bases clipped from V and 5 bases from J, the junction kept 13 bases outside the gene matches. Germline CDR1 LNHDA, CDR2 SQIVND (reference sequence). CDR3 size: 16 residues. CDR3 sequence reads: CASSRWQGVGRTEAFF. The CDR3 DNA sequence: TGTGCCAGTAGTAGGTGGCAGGGGGTAGGTAGGACTGAAGCTTTCTTT.

Written as DNA, the CDR3 is TGCGCCAGCAGCCACTTCAAGGGGACAGGGGGTGGAGAGACCCAGTACTTC. The encoded protein is CASSHFKGTGGGETQYF. The chain links TRBV4-3 to TRBJ2-5; 11 positions agree with TRBD1. V was clipped by 3 bases and J by 4 bases; unmatched bases: 10. The V gene's germline CDR1 is LGHNA and CDR2 YSLEER. This CDR3 contains 17 residues.

The rearrangement links TRBV19 to TRBJ2-7; D remains unclear. Trimming stripped 5 bases from V and 0 bases from J, with 11 bases between. Germline CDR1 LNHDA, CDR2 SQIVND (reference sequence). This CDR3 is built from 14 residues. The chain's CDR3 is CASSLYSGSYEQYF. CDR3 coding DNA: TGTGCCAGTAGTTTATACAGTGGCTCCTACGAGCAGTACTTC. Full variable domain (remainder filled in from reference TRBV19 and TRBJ2-7): DGGITQSPKYLFRKEGQNVTLSCEQNLNHDAMYWYRQDPGQGLRLIYYSQIVNDFQKGDIAEGYSVSREKKESFPLTVTSAQKNPTAFYLCASSLYSGSYEQYFGPGTRLTVT.

The rearrangement links TRBV2 to TRBJ2-7, with TRBD1 identical over 7 bases. J gave up 6 bases and V 3 bases, and 2 bases lay outside the gene matches. The CDR3 totals 12 residues. Germline V CDR1 and CDR2: SNHLY, FYNNEI. Written as DNA, the CDR3 is TGTGCCAGCAGTGATAGGACAGGCGAGCAGTACTTC. Its protein is CASSDRTGEQYF.

The CDR3 reads CASTRGGITDTQYF. The CDR3 DNA reads as TGCGCCAGCACTAGGGGAGGTATCACAGATACGCAGTATTTT. V gene TRBV5-1 combines with J gene TRBJ2-3; a weak D match, TRBD2 (6 bases). CDR1 is SGHRS, CDR2 YFSETQ, per germline. This CDR3 is 14 amino acids long. The germline V and J ends were trimmed by 6 bases and 2 bases, with 13 bases remaining between them.

This chain joins TRBV6-5 and TRBJ2-5, with D maybe TRBD1 (5 bases). Germline assignment: CDR1 MNHEY and CDR2 SVGAGI. The CDR3 is made up of 12 amino acids. V was pared by 0 bases and J by 7 bases, with 6 bases between. The CDR3 DNA reads as TGTGCCAGCAGTTACTCAAGGGGGACCCAGTACTTC. Its protein is CASSYSRGTQYF.

The chain carries TRBV29-1 and TRBJ1-1, with D hard to call. Germline assignment: CDR1 SQVTM and CDR2 ANQGSEA. Trimming shortened V by 7 bases and J by 8 bases, and 17 bases separated the two germline ends. The CDR3 has 12 residues. The CDR3 DNA follows: TGCAGCGGTTACACGGGTCTAGGAGAAGCTTTCTTT. This codes for CSGYTGLGEAFF.

The chain couples TRBV7-2 to TRBJ1-5; no clear D gene. The CDR3 runs to 14 residues. The V end lost 5 bases, the J end lost 3 bases, and 11 bases lay between the germline ends. Per the germline V gene, CDR1 is SGHTA and CDR2 is FQGNSA. CDR3: CASSLGRTNQPQHF. In DNA form, the CDR3 reads TGTGCCAGCAGCCTCGGACGGACCAATCAGCCCCAGCATTTT. The full variable domain, in which reference TRBV7-2 and TRBJ1-5 provide the parts outside the CDR3, is GAGVSQSPSNKVTEKGKDVELRCDPISGHTALYWYRQSLGQGLEFLIYFQGNSAPDKSGLPSDRFSAERTGGSVSTLTIQRTQQEDSAVYLCASSLGRTNQPQHFGDGTRLSIL.

V gene TRBV18 combines with J gene TRBJ1-4; D call uncertain. The CDR3 has 15 amino acids. Germline assignment: CDR1 KGHSH and CDR2 LQKENI. V lost 3 bases and J 0 bases, leaving 8 bases between the germline ends. CDR3 sequence reads: CASSPEKATNEKLFF. The CDR3 DNA reads as TGTGCCAGCTCACCGGAGAAGGCAACTAATGAAAAACTGTTTTTT. Using reference TRBV18 and TRBJ1-4 for the parts outside the CDR3, the full variable domain is NAGVMQNPRHLVRRRGQEARLRCSPMKGHSHVYWYRQLPEEGLKFMVYLQKENIIDESGMPKERFSAEFPKEGPSILRIQQVVRGDSAAYFCASSPEKATNEKLFFGSGTQLSVL.

This clone was seen more than once but under ten times. The gene calls are TRBV29-1 and TRBJ1-1, with D possibly being TRBD1 (5 bases). Germline values: CDR1 SQVTM, CDR2 ANQGSEA. This CDR3 has 17 residues. The germline V and J ends were trimmed by 5 bases and 5 bases, with 27 bases remaining between them. CDR3 nucleotides: TGCAGCGTTTCCCCCGGGACGGACGCATACCCCGTGACTGAAGCTTTCTTT. Protein product: CSVSPGTDAYPVTEAFF.

This clone showed up just a few times. The chain joins TRBV30 to TRBJ1-5; 7 bases are shared with TRBD1. The CDR3 is 15 amino acids. Germline V lookup: CDR1 GTSNPN, CDR2 SVGIG (reference sequence). The junction had 10 bases not matched to a gene; V was cut back by 4 bases and J by 4 bases. The CDR3 reads CAWTRTGPINQPQHF. The CDR3 coding sequence is TGTGCCTGGACCCGGACAGGCCCAATTAATCAGCCCCAGCATTTT.

V gene TRBV7-8 combines with J gene TRBJ2-5; TRBD2 is a possible D gene (5 bases). Germline V gene lookup returns CDR1 SGHVS and CDR2 FQNEAQ. V lost 1 base, J lost 6 bases, and 18 bases lay in between. This CDR3 contains 16 residues. The CDR3 reads CASSLVASTPYKTQYF. CDR3 nucleotides: TGTGCCAGCAGCTTAGTGGCTAGCACTCCCTACAAGACCCAGTACTTC.